This TCR beta chain is drawn from a study of T-cell reconstitution after alpha-beta-depleted transplantation in children. Overall study results and limits: Reportedly, alpha-beta T cells present about two months post-transplant originated from several hundred expanded clones of graft origin. Surviving thymic progenitors and recipient T cells were the source of high TCRbeta diversity at day 60 in some patients.

Judged by abundance, this clonotype is large. What it recognizes is unknown. Between the trimmed V and J ends, which lost 3 bases and 4 bases, there was a span of 13 bases. The CDR3 runs to 14 residues. Germline assignment: CDR1 SGHRS and CDR2 YFSETQ. TCRbeta library construction was performed incorporating unique molecular identifiers. TCRdb independently ran MiXCR on the PCR reads; one entry per CDR3 protein. Of almost 20,000 distinct CDR3 sequences detected, 13% appear once; the ten largest clones hold 35%. The source of this sequence is a female patient aged 2-9 years who had a stem cell transplant for congenital amegakaryocytic thrombocytopenia, so the T cells may come from the graft donor. The chain joins TRBV5-1 to TRBJ2-5; D is uncertain. The sample here was PBMCs, mostly from graft donor cells, taken 60 days after TCRalphabeta/CD19-depleted stem cell transplant. The DNA of the CDR3 is TGCGCCAGCAGCTACGTGGAGCCACGAGAGACCCAGTACTTC. Protein sequence: CASSYVEPRETQYF.